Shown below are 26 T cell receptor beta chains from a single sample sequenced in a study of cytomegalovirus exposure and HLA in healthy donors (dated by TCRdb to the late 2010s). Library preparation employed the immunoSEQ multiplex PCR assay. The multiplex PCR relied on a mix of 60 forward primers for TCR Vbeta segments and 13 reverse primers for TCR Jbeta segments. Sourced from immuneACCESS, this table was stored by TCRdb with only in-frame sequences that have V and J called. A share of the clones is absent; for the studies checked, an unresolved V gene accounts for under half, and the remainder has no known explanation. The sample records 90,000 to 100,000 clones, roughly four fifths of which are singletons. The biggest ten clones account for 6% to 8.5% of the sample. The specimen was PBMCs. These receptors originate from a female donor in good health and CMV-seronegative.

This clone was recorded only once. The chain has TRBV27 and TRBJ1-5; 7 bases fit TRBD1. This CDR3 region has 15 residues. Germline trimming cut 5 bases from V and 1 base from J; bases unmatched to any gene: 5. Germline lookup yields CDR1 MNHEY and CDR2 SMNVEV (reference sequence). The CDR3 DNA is TGTGCCAGCAGTCCGACAGGGCCCAGCAATCAGCCCCAGCATTTT. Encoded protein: CASSPTGPSNQPQHF.

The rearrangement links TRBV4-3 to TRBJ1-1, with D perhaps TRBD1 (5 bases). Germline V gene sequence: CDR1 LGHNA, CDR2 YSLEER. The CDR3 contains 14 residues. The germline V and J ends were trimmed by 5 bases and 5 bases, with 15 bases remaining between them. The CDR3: CASSSMAGRTEAFF. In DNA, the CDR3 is TGCGCCAGCAGCTCTATGGCAGGGCGAACTGAAGCTTTCTTT.

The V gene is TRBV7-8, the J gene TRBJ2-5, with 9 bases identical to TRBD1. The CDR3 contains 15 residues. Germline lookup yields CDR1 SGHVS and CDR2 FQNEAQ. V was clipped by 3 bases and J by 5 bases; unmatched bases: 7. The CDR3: CASSFRDRASETQYF. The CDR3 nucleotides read TGTGCCAGCAGCTTTAGGGACAGGGCGAGCGAGACCCAGTACTTC.

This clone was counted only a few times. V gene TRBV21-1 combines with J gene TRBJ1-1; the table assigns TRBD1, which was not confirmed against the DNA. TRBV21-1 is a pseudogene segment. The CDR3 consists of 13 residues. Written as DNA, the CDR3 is TGCGGACAGGCAGAATACCGGAACACTGAAGCTTTCTTT. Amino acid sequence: CGQAEYRNTEAFF.

CDR3 coding DNA: TGTGCCAGCAGCCAACCCGGACTAGCGGGGACCCAGTACTTC. It encodes CASSQPGLAGTQYF. The rearrangement uses TRBV14 and TRBJ2-5, with 11 nucleotides matching TRBD2. This CDR3 has 14 residues. Germline V gene lookup returns CDR1 SGHDN and CDR2 FVKESK. The V and J ends lost 2 bases and 7 bases, in that order; junction bases with no gene match: 3.

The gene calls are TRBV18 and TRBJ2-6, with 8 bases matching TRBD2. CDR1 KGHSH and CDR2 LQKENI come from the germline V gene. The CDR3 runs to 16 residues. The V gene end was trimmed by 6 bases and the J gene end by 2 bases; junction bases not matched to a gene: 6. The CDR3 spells CASSLGRVTGANVLTF. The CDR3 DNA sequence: TGTGCCAGCTCGCTCGGGAGGGTTACTGGGGCCAACGTCCTGACTTTC.

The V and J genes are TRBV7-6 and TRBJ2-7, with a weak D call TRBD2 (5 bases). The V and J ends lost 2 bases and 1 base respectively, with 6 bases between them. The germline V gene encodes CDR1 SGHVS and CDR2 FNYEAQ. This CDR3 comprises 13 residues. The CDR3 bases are TGTGCCAGCAGCTTAACTAGATCCTACGAGCAGTACTTC. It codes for CASSLTRSYEQYF.

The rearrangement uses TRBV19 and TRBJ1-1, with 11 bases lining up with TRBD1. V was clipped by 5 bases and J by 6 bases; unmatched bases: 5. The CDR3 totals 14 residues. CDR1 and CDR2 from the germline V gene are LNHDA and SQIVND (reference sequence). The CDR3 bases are TGTGCCAGTAGTGAAGGACAGGGGGCGGCTGAAGCTTTCTTT. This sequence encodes CASSEGQGAAEAFF.

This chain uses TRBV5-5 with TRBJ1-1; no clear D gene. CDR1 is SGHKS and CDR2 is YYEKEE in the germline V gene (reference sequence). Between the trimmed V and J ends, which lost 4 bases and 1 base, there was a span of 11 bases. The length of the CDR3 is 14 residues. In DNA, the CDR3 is TGTGCCAGCAGCGCGTCTATATCGAACACTGAAGCTTTCTTT. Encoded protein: CASSASISNTEAFF.

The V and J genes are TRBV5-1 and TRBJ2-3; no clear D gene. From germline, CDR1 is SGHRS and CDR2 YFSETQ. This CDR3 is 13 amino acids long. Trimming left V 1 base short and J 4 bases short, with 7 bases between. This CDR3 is CASSLNLPDTQYF. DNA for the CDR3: TGCGCCAGCAGCTTGAATCTCCCAGATACGCAGTATTTT.

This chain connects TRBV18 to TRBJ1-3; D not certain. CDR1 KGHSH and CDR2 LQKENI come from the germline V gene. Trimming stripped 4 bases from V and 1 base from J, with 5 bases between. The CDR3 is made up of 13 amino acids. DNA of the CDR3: TGTGCCAGCTCACGCGATTCTGGAAACACCATATATTTT. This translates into CASSRDSGNTIYF.

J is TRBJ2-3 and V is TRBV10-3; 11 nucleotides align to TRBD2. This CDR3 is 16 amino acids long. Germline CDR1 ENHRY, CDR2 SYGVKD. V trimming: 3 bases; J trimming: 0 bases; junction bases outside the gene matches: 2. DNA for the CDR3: TGTGCCATCAGTGATACTAGCGGGGGCAGCACAGATACGCAGTATTTT. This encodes CAISDTSGGSTDTQYF.

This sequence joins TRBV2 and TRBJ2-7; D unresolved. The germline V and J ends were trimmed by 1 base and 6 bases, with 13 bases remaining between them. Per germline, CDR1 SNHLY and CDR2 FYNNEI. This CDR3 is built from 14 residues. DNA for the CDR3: TGTGCCAGCAGTGAAGGATATTCTACTGCCGAGCAGTACTTC. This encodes CASSEGYSTAEQYF.

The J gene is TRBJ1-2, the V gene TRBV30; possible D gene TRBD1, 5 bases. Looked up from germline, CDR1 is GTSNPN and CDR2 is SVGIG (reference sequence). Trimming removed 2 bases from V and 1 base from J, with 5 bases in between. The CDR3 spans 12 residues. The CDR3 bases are TGTGCCTGGAGTAGGGGTAACTATGGCTACACCTTC. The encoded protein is CAWSRGNYGYTF.

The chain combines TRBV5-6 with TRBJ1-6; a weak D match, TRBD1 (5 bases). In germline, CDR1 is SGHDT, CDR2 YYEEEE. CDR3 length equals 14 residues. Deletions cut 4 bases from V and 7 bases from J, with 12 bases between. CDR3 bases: TGTGCCAGCAGCCGCGACAGTCTGAATTCACCCCTCCACTTT. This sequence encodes CASSRDSLNSPLHF.

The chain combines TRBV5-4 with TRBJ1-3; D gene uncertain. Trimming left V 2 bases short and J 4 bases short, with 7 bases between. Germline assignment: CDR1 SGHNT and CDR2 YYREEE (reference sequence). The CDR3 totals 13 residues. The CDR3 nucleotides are TGTGCCAGCAGCTTTGGGCAGGGAAACACCATATATTTT. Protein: CASSFGQGNTIYF.

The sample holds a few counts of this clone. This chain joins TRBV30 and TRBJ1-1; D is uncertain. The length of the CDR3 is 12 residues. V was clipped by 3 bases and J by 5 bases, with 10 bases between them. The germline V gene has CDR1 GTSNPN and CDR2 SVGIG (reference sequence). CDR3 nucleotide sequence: TGTGCCTGGAGCCGTGGGAGGACTGAAGCTTTCTTT. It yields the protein CAWSRGRTEAFF.

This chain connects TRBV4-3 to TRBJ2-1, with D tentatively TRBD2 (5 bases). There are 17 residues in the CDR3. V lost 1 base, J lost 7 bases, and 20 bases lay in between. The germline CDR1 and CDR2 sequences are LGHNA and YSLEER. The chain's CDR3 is CASSQVGSGGLRNEQFF. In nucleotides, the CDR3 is TGCGCCAGCAGCCAAGTAGGGAGCGGAGGCCTCCGAAATGAGCAGTTCTTC.

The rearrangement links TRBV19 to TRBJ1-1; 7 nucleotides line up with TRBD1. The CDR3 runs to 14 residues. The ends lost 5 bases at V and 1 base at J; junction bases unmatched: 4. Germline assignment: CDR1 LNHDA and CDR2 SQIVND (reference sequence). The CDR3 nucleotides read TGTGCCAGTAGTTTCCAGGGGGGGAACACTGAAGCTTTCTTT. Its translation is CASSFQGGNTEAFF. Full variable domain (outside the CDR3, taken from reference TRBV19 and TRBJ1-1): DGGITQSPKYLFRKEGQNVTLSCEQNLNHDAMYWYRQDPGQGLRLIYYSQIVNDFQKGDIAEGYSVSREKKESFPLTVTSAQKNPTAFYLCASSFQGGNTEAFFGQGTRLTVV.

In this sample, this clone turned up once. The CDR3 loop is CASSLMALQGAHTGELFF. Here the CDR3 DNA reads TGCGCCAGCAGCTTGATGGCGCTTCAGGGGGCCCACACCGGGGAGCTGTTTTTT. This chain links TRBV5-1 with TRBJ2-2, with 8 bases identical to TRBD1. The V segment lost 1 base and the J segment 3 bases; nucleotides outside the gene matches: 11. This CDR3 spans 18 amino acids. The V gene's germline CDR1 is SGHRS and CDR2 YFSETQ.

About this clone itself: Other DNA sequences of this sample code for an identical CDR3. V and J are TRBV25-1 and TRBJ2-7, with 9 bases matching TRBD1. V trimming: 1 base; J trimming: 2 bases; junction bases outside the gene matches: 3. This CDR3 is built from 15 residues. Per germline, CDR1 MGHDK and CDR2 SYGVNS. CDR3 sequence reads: CASSESWTGAYEQYF. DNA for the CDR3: TGTGCCAGCAGTGAATCCTGGACAGGGGCCTACGAGCAGTACTTC.

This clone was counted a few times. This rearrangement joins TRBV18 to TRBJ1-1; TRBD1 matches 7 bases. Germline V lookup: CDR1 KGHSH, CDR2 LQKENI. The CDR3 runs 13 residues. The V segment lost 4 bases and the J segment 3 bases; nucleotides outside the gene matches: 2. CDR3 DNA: TGTGCCAGCTCACGTGGACAGGACACTGAAGCTTTCTTT. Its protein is CASSRGQDTEAFF.

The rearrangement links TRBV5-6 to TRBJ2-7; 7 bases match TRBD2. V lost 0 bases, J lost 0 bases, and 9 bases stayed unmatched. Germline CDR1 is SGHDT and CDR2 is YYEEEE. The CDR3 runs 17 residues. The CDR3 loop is CASSLGRATSSSYEQYF. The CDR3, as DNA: TGTGCCAGCAGCTTGGGCAGGGCGACTAGCAGCTCCTACGAGCAGTACTTC.

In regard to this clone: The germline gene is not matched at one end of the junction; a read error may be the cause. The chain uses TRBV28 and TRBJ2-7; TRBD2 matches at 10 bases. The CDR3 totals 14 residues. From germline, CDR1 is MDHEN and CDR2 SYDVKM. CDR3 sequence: CASSVKQREGRDVF. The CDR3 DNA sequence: TGTGCCAGCAGCGTAAAACAGCGGGAGGGCCGGGATGTCTTC.

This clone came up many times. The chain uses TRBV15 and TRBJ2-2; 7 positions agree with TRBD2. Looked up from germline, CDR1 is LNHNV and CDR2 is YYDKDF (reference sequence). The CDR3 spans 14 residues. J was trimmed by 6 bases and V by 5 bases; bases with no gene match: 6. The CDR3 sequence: CATSYQRGAGELFF. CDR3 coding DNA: TGTGCCACCAGCTACCAGCGGGGAGCCGGGGAGCTGTTTTTT.

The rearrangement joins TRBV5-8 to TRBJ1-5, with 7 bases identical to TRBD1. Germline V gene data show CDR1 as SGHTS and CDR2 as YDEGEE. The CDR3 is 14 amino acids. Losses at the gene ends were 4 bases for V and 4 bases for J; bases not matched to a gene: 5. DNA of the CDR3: TGTGCCAGCAGCACGACAGGGAGGAATCAGCCCCAGCATTTT. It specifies CASSTTGRNQPQHF.